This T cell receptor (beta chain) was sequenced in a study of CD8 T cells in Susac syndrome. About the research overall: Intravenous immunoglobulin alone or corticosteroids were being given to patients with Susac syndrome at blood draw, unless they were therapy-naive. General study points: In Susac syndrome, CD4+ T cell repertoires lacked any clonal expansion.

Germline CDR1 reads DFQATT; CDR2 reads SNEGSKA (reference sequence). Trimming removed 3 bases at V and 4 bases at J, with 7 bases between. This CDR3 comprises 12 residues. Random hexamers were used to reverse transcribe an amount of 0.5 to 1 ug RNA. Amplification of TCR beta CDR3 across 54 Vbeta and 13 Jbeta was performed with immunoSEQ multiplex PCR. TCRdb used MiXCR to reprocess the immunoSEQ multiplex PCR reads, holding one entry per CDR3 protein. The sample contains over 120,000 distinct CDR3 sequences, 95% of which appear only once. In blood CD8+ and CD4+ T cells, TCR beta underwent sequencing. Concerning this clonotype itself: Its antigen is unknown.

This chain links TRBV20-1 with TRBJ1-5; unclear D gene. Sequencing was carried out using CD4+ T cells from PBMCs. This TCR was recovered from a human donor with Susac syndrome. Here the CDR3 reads CSARYGNQPQHF. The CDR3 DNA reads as TGCAGTGCTAGGTACGGGAATCAGCCCCAGCATTTT.